Shown below are 28 T cell receptor beta chains from a single sample sequenced in a study of blood T cell repertoires in COVID-19. TCRdb keeps only in-frame clones here, not all; method: immunoSEQ multiplex PCR. The sample yields roughly 500,000 clones, about nine tenths seen once. The specimen sequenced was PBMCs or T cells enriched from blood (not recorded which). The receptors here all came from a woman aged 55-75 years who had recovered from COVID-19.

In its sample, this clone was seen once. The chain uses TRBV11-3 and TRBJ2-2; a possible D gene is TRBD1 (5 bases). CDR1 is SGHNT and CDR2 is YENEEA in the germline V gene. The V end lost 7 bases, the J end lost 0 bases, and 15 bases lay between the germline ends. This CDR3 is 16 amino acids long. The CDR3 loop reads CASTKGVKANTGELFF. The CDR3 bases are TGTGCCAGCACCAAAGGGGTAAAAGCGAACACCGGGGAGCTGTTTTTT.

Comments on this clone: Other DNA sequences in this specimen translate into the identical CDR3. V gene TRBV3-1 (or the pseudogene TRBV3-2) combines with J gene TRBJ2-3, with a tentative D call TRBD1 (6 bases). V lost 3 bases and J lost 3, with 13 bases in between. Germline loops: CDR1 LGHDT, CDR2 YNNKEL (reference sequence). This CDR3 is 15 amino acids long. CDR3 sequence reads: CASSHLDRRTDTQYF. Here the CDR3 DNA reads TGTGCCAGCAGCCACCTCGACAGGCGGACAGATACGCAGTATTTT.

The V call is TRBV27, the J call TRBJ1-5; 8 bases fit TRBD1. Per germline, CDR1 MNHEY and CDR2 SMNVEV (reference sequence). The ends lost 5 bases at V and 1 base at J; junction bases unmatched: 10. This CDR3 comprises 17 residues. The CDR3 protein is CASSPGQALRSNQPQHF. The CDR3 coding sequence is TGTGCCAGCAGTCCGGGACAGGCCCTAAGGAGCAATCAGCCCCAGCATTTT.

This chain uses TRBV7-2 with TRBJ1-1; possibly TRBD1 for D (6 bases). Trimming removed 5 bases at V and 0 bases at J, with 13 bases between. The CDR3 sequence is 15 residues long. CDR1 and CDR2 from the germline V gene are SGHTA and FQGNSA. CDR3 coding DNA: TGTGCCAGCAGCCCTACGACAGGAATGAACACTGAAGCTTTCTTT. This sequence encodes CASSPTTGMNTEAFF.

This clone was seen just once. The chain employs TRBV9 and TRBJ2-1, with a tentative D call TRBD2 (5 bases). With 3 bases removed from V and 0 bases from J, the gap between germline ends came to 10 bases. The CDR3 spans 15 residues. Germline CDR1 is SGDLS and CDR2 is YYNGEE. In nucleotides, the CDR3 is TGTGCCAGCAGCGCGACCGGGGACTCCTACAATGAGCAGTTCTTC. Its protein product is CASSATGDSYNEQFF.

Only one count was recorded for this clone. The chain carries TRBV12-5 and TRBJ2-3, with D possibly being TRBD2 (5 bases). Trimming stripped 2 bases from V and 2 bases from J, with 20 bases between. In germline, CDR1 is LGHNT, CDR2 FRNRAP. The CDR3 runs to 18 residues. CDR3 in amino acids: CASGLTLTDLVLTDTQYF. CDR3 nucleotides: TGTGCTAGTGGTTTGACCTTGACGGACTTAGTACTCACAGATACGCAGTATTTT.

The chain links TRBV3-1 (or the pseudogene TRBV3-2) to TRBJ2-1; 7 bases are a match to TRBD1. This CDR3 region has 14 residues. Germline loops: CDR1 LGHDT, CDR2 YNNKEL (reference sequence). Trimming at V came to 1 base and at J to 6 bases, leaving 3 bases not matched to a gene. The CDR3 nucleotides are TGTGCCAGCAGCCAAGGGAACAGGGGCAATGAGCAGTTCTTC. Translation: CASSQGNRGNEQFF.

V usage is TRBV7-2 and J usage is TRBJ2-3; D possibly corresponds to TRBD1 (5 bases). Trimming shortened V by 5 bases and J by 6 bases, and 12 bases separated the two germline ends. The CDR3 is 13 amino acids. The germline CDR1 and CDR2 sequences are SGHTA and FQGNSA. The CDR3 coding sequence is TGTGCCAGCAGCCGGCGATCAGGGGATACGCAGTATTTT. Protein: CASSRRSGDTQYF.

The CDR3 sequence is CASSPASTGDYGYTF. The CDR3 bases are TGTGCCAGCTCACCAGCGTCTACGGGGGACTATGGCTACACCTTC. The chain employs TRBV18 and TRBJ1-2, with D maybe TRBD1 (5 bases). The CDR3 spans 15 residues. Germline V gene data show CDR1 as KGHSH and CDR2 as LQKENI. With 2 bases removed from V and 3 bases from J, the gap between germline ends came to 13 bases. Using reference TRBV18 and TRBJ1-2 for the parts outside the CDR3, the full variable domain is NAGVMQNPRHLVRRRGQEARLRCSPMKGHSHVYWYRQLPEEGLKFMVYLQKENIIDESGMPKERFSAEFPKEGPSILRIQQVVRGDSAAYFCASSPASTGDYGYTFGSGTRLTVV.

This rearrangement joins TRBV4-1 to TRBJ1-5; D is uncertain. Germline V gene lookup returns CDR1 MGHRA and CDR2 YSYEKL. The germline V and J ends were trimmed by 0 bases and 4 bases, with 10 bases remaining between them. The CDR3 is made up of 15 amino acids. This CDR3 reads CASSQDHTANQPQHF. Written as DNA, the CDR3 is TGCGCCAGCAGCCAAGATCATACAGCAAATCAGCCCCAGCATTTT.

The chain uses TRBV27 and TRBJ1-2; 7 bases align to TRBD1. V gave up 6 bases and J gave up 8 bases; unmatched junction bases: 9. CDR3 length: 13 amino acids. Germline values: CDR1 MNHEY, CDR2 SMNVEV (reference sequence). The CDR3 protein is CASRATGPFGYTF. The CDR3 nucleotides read TGTGCCAGCAGGGCGACAGGGCCTTTCGGCTACACCTTC.

V is TRBV4-1 and J is TRBJ2-2, with 7 bases matching TRBD1. V trimming: 3 bases; J trimming: 7 bases; junction bases outside the gene matches: 11. The CDR3 is made up of 16 amino acids. Germline-derived CDR1 and CDR2 are MGHRA and YSYEKL. This CDR3 reads CASSQGDLRDSGELFF. The DNA of the CDR3 is TGCGCCAGCAGCCAGGGGGACCTCCGGGACAGCGGGGAGCTGTTTTTT.

The CDR3 reads CASSSPKTTLREQYF. CDR3 coding DNA: TGTGCCAGCAGCTCCCCAAAAACTACCCTTAGGGAGCAGTACTTC. V and J are TRBV5-4 and TRBJ2-7; D remains unclear. V lost 3 bases and J lost 7, with 20 bases in between. The CDR3 sequence is 15 residues long. Germline V gene sequence: CDR1 SGHNT, CDR2 YYREEE (reference sequence).

The chain has TRBV7-9 and TRBJ2-7; maybe TRBD2 (5 bases). Germline assignment: CDR1 SEHNR and CDR2 FQNEAQ (reference sequence). Trimming stripped 3 bases from V and 2 bases from J, with 8 bases between. The CDR3 totals 13 residues. This CDR3 is CASSFPGTYEQYF. The CDR3 DNA reads TGTGCCAGCAGCTTCCCGGGGACCTACGAGCAGTACTTC. The full variable domain, completed using reference TRBV7-9 and TRBJ2-7, is DTGVSQNPRHKITKRGQNVTFRCDPISEHNRLYWYRQTLGQGPEFLTYFQNEAQLEKSRLLSDRFSAERPKGSFSTLEIQRTEQGDSAMYLCASSFPGTYEQYFGPGTRLTVT.

The J gene is TRBJ1-2, the V gene TRBV5-1, with D tentatively TRBD1 (6 bases). Germline CDR1 reads SGHRS; CDR2 reads YFSETQ. The V end was cut by 3 bases, the J end by 3 bases, with 12 bases between. The CDR3 runs 14 residues. CDR3 nucleotide sequence: TGCGCCAGCAGCTCGACAGGTGCTGACTATGGCTACACCTTC. Residues: CASSSTGADYGYTF.

This clone was seen just once. This chain links TRBV27 with TRBJ1-6; tentatively, D is TRBD1 (5 bases). This CDR3 is 14 amino acids long. Germline V gene sequence: CDR1 MNHEY, CDR2 SMNVEV (reference sequence). Trimming shortened V by 6 bases and J by 8 bases, and 14 bases separated the two germline ends. The CDR3 bases are TGTGCCAGCAGGCCCTTAGGGGTGGATTCACCCCTCCACTTT. Its protein product is CASRPLGVDSPLHF.

V is TRBV7-2 and J is TRBJ1-6; D ambiguous. Trimming shortened V by 1 base and J by 10 bases, and 11 bases separated the two germline ends. Germline assignment: CDR1 SGHTA and CDR2 FQGNSA. The CDR3 is 14 amino acids. CDR3 in DNA: TGTGCCAGCAGCTTAGGTGGAGGTTACTCACCCCTCCACTTT. Translation gives CASSLGGGYSPLHF.

J is TRBJ2-7 and V is TRBV15; D is ambiguous. There are 12 residues in the CDR3. Trimming shortened V by 6 bases and J by 5 bases, and 11 bases separated the two germline ends. Germline-derived CDR1 and CDR2 are LNHNV and YYDKDF (reference sequence). Written as DNA, the CDR3 is TGTGCCACCAGTACAACGTATGACGAGCAGTACTTC. It is translated as CATSTTYDEQYF.

The table lists this clone with a few counts. The V call is TRBV2, the J call TRBJ2-1; possibly TRBD1 for D (5 bases). The V gene lost 6 bases and the J gene lost 2 bases, with 14 bases spanning the gap. The CDR3 extends over 15 amino acids. CDR1 SNHLY and CDR2 FYNNEI come from the germline V gene. The CDR3 DNA is TGTGCCAGCAGGCCCAGGGTATCGGCCTACAATGAGCAGTTCTTC. Protein product: CASRPRVSAYNEQFF.

V usage is TRBV13 and J usage is TRBJ2-7; D is perhaps TRBD1 (6 bases). V lost 8 bases to trimming and J lost 4 bases, with 12 bases between them. Germline V lookup: CDR1 PRHDT, CDR2 FYEKMQ (reference sequence). The CDR3 covers 12 residues. The CDR3 sequence is CASSRGPYEQYV. The CDR3 coding sequence is TGTGCCAGCTCCAGGGGACCGTACGAGCAGTACGTC.

This CDR3 reads CASSLKISEQYF. As DNA, the CDR3 is TGTGCCAGCAGCTTAAAAATCTCCGAGCAGTACTTC. J is TRBJ2-7 and V is TRBV7-9; D is ambiguous. This CDR3 comprises 12 residues. Looked up from germline, CDR1 is SEHNR and CDR2 is FQNEAQ (reference sequence). V gave up 2 bases and J gave up 6 bases, with 8 bases separating them.

This clone was recorded once. The chain couples TRBV6-5 to TRBJ1-2; 7 positions agree with TRBD1. V lost 6 bases to trimming and J lost 4 bases; unmatched junction nucleotides: 5. This CDR3 contains 13 residues. CDR1 and CDR2 (germline): MNHEY, SVGAGI. The CDR3 DNA sequence: TGTGCCAGCAGGATACAGGGGATCTATGGCTACACCTTC. Encoded protein: CASRIQGIYGYTF.

The gene calls are TRBV27 and TRBJ2-3, with a weak D call TRBD1 (5 bases). The V end lost 6 bases, the J end lost 0 bases, and 13 bases lay between the germline ends. CDR1 and CDR2 (germline): MNHEY, SMNVEV (reference sequence). There are 15 residues in the CDR3. CDR3 sequence: CASSPRVTSTDTQYF. The CDR3 nucleotides are TGTGCCAGCAGCCCCAGGGTTACTAGCACAGATACGCAGTATTTT.

The rearrangement joins TRBV23-1 to TRBJ2-7; TRBD2 matches 7 bases. TRBV23-1 is identified as an open reading frame with a role that is uncertain. The length of the CDR3 is 20 residues. J gave up 0 bases and V 0 bases, and 17 bases lay outside the gene matches. The CDR3 loop is CASSQSLLTSWVFFSYEQYF. CDR3 in DNA: TGCGCCAGCAGTCAATCTTTGTTGACTAGCTGGGTCTTCTTCTCCTACGAGCAGTACTTC.

The table lists this clone with a few counts. The rearrangement links TRBV19 to TRBJ1-1, with D possibly being TRBD1 (5 bases). CDR1 LNHDA and CDR2 SQIVND come from the germline V gene (reference sequence). Trimming removed 1 base from V and 0 bases from J, with 9 bases in between. The CDR3 is 15 residues long. This CDR3 reads CASSIAGEMNTEAFF. For the CDR3, the DNA is TGTGCCAGTAGTATAGCGGGGGAGATGAACACTGAAGCTTTCTTT.

The chain recombines TRBV5-1 with TRBJ2-3; a possible D gene is TRBD2 (5 bases). This CDR3 has 12 residues. V gave up 2 bases and J gave up 5 bases, with 6 bases separating them. Germline CDR1 and CDR2: SGHRS and YFSETQ. CDR3 bases: TGCGCCAGCAGCTTTGGAGGAGATACGCAGTATTTT. Its translation: CASSFGGDTQYF.

The chain recombines TRBV7-2 with TRBJ2-3, with a weak D call TRBD1 (6 bases). Germline V lookup: CDR1 SGHTA, CDR2 FQGNSA. The CDR3 is 15 residues long. V was shortened by 5 bases and J by 3 bases, with 15 bases between the two germline ends. The CDR3 DNA reads as TGTGCCAGCAGCCCATTCGTAACAGGGACAGATACGCAGTATTTT. This gives the protein CASSPFVTGTDTQYF.

As DNA, the CDR3 is TGTGCCAGCAGCCAATGGGCCCCTACGACCGGGGAGCTGTTTTTT. Amino acids: CASSQWAPTTGELFF. The J gene is TRBJ2-2, the V gene TRBV3-1 (or the pseudogene TRBV3-2); D call uncertain. The CDR3 runs 15 residues. V lost 2 bases and J lost 5, with 12 bases in between. CDR1 is LGHDT and CDR2 is YNNKEL in the germline V gene (reference sequence).